The 30 T cell receptor beta chains in this list originate from one sample, sequenced in a study of tumor-infiltrating lymphocytes in primary liver carcinoma. From roughly 21-30 mg of unsorted bulk tissue, DNA and RNA were co-extracted together. Starting from roughly 0.5 ug of total RNA, TCR beta cDNA was produced with a primer in the constant region. Each TCR beta library was derived from three nested multiplex PCR rounds that employed slightly modified ARM-PCR. A C-beta reverse primer and TRBV1-TRBV30 forward primers served in each of the first two PCR rounds, at about 9 cycles apiece. One entry per CDR3 protein, called by TCRdb with MiXCR from the multiplex PCR reads. The sample holds around 88,000 distinct CDR3 sequences, approximately 72% seen once. The specimen sequenced was tumor-adjacent normal liver tissue. These TCRs come from a man between 40 and 49 years old with primary liver carcinoma and hepatitis B virus infection.

Note on this clonotype: This may come from a read error, since a much larger clone is one base off. The chain employs TRBV14 and TRBJ2-1; D might be TRBD1 or TRBD2, each matching 5 bases. The CDR3 loop spans 11 amino acids. Germline loops: CDR1 SGHDN, CDR2 FVKESK. CDR3 bases: TGTGCCAGCAGCCGGGACCATGATCAGTTCTTC. It is translated as CASSRDHDQFF.

To note about this clonotype: One end of the junction varies from germline; a read error may be responsible. This sequence joins TRBV18 and TRBJ2-6; possibly TRBD1 for D (5 bases). The length of the CDR3 is 18 residues. Germline CDR1 and CDR2: KGHSH and LQKENI. The CDR3, as DNA: TGTGTCAGCTCACCAGCCGCAGGGCCACCCTCTGGGGCCAACGTCCTGACTTTC. Its translation is CVSSPAAGPPSGANVLTF.

A word on this clonotype: Lacking the conserved final phenylalanine or tryptophan, this CDR3 likely reflects a read error. The chain recombines TRBV12-3 or TRBV12-4 with TRBJ2-7; TRBD1 matches at 9 bases. This CDR3 region has 14 residues. CDR3 sequence: CVSSTGGLRDEQYL. CDR3 sequence (DNA): TGTGTCAGCAGCACAGGGGGCCTCAGGGACGAGCAGTACTTA.

This clonotype was picked up many times. The V and J genes are TRBV6-1 and TRBJ2-1, with 10 bases fitting TRBD2. There are 14 residues in the CDR3. With 8 bases clipped from V and 7 bases from J, the junction kept 8 bases outside the gene matches. Germline V CDR1 and CDR2: MNHNS, SASEGT. CDR3: CASGLAGAGNEQFF. The DNA for the CDR3 is TGTGCCAGCGGCCTAGCGGGAGCAGGGAATGAGCAGTTCTTC.

Concerning this clonotype itself: At one end the junction does not follow the germline gene, possibly because of a read error. V usage is TRBV11-2 and J usage is TRBJ2-1; unclear D gene. The CDR3 runs to 16 residues. Germline lookup yields CDR1 SGHAT and CDR2 FQNNGV. CDR3 bases: TGTGCTAGCAGCTCGCGCCCCAGCGAGAGAATCTATGAGCAGTTCTTC. Amino acid sequence: CASSSRPSERIYEQFF. Drawing the rest from reference TRBV11-2 and TRBJ2-1, the complete variable domain is EAGVAQSPRYKIIEKRQSVAFWCNPISGHATLYWYQQILGQGPKLLIQFQNNGVVDDSQLPKDRFSAERLKGVDSTLKIQPAKLEDSAVYLCASSSRPSERIYEQFFGPGTRLTVL.

As regards this clonotype: No DNA is shown, since the ends of the CDR3 on it are uncertain; the CDR3 is the one TCRdb lists. V usage is TRBV6-1 and J usage is TRBJ2-3; TRBD1, the D gene given by the table, was not confirmed from the DNA. Per germline, CDR1 MNHNS and CDR2 SASEGT. The length of the CDR3 is 15 amino acids, counting both ends. The CDR3 is CACRDRVWGAGTQYF.

In the case of this clonotype: A much larger clone sits a single nucleotide away, making a read error possible. This sequence joins TRBV10-3 and TRBJ2-2, with D possibly TRBD1 on 5 matching bases. Germline CDR1 is ENHRY and CDR2 is SYGVKD. V shed 10 bases and J shed 3 bases, with 12 bases lying between them. The CDR3 consists of 13 residues. The CDR3 reads CATRAGHTGELFF. The CDR3 bases are TGTGCCACCCGGGCAGGGCACACCGGGGAGCTGTTTTTT.

Points on this clonotype: The CDR3 does not end in the conserved phenylalanine or tryptophan, so this is likely a read error. The DNA is omitted, as the CDR3 cannot be located on it reliably, and the CDR3 follows TCRdb's listing. The gene calls are TRBV29-1 and TRBJ2-7; TRBD1 is taken as the D call from the table, unchecked against the DNA. Inclusive of both ends, the CDR3 amounts to 13 amino acids. Germline assignment: CDR1 SQVTM and CDR2 ANQGSEA. CDR3: CSVGGPLSYEQYL.

Ten or more counts support this clonotype. This chain links TRBV5-5 with TRBJ2-3, with 9 bases matching TRBD2. This CDR3 has 15 residues. Germline V gene data show CDR1 as SGHKS and CDR2 as YYEKEE (reference sequence). Losses at the gene ends were 2 bases for V and 3 bases for J; bases not matched to a gene: 4. The CDR3 DNA reads as TGTGCCAGCAGCTTAGGACTAGCGCGTACAGATACGCAGTATTTT. Translation: CASSLGLARTDTQYF. The full variable domain, in which reference TRBV5-5 and TRBJ2-3 provide the parts outside the CDR3, is DAGVTQSPTHLIKTRGQQVTLRCSPISGHKSVSWYQQVLGQGPQFIFQYYEKEERGRGNFPDRFSARQFPNYSSELNVNALLLGDSALYLCASSLGLARTDTQYFGPGTRLTVL.

On this clonotype: A much larger clonotype is one base distant, so this may be a read error. The DNA is left out, because the CDR3 cannot be placed on it with certainty; the CDR3 is given as TCRdb lists it. The gene calls are TRBV6-1 and TRBJ2-1; the table names TRBD2, a call not compared with the DNA. The CDR3 extends over 17 residues, inclusive of both ends. The germline V gene has CDR1 MNHNS and CDR2 SASEGT. CDR3 protein: CASSDDVAGGSYNEHFF.

A note on this clonotype: The germline gene is not matched at one end of the junction; a read error may be the cause. This CDR3 reads CTSSRGTNTEAFF. As DNA, the CDR3 is TGTACCAGCAGTAGGGGGACGAACACTGAAGCTTTCTTT. This chain links TRBV11-2 with TRBJ1-1, with D possibly TRBD1 on 6 matching bases. CDR3 length: 13 amino acids. Germline-derived CDR1 and CDR2 are SGHAT and FQNNGV. The full variable domain, with the rest looked up from reference TRBV11-2 and TRBJ1-1, is EAGVAQSPRYKIIEKRQSVAFWCNPISGHATLYWYQQILGQGPKLLIQFQNNGVVDDSQLPKDRFSAERLKGVDSTLKIQPAKLEDSAVYLCTSSRGTNTEAFFGQGTRLTVV.

Turning to this clonotype: A read error may produce the germline difference seen at one junction end. The chain uses TRBV11-2 and TRBJ2-3; TRBD1 aligns across 8 bases. The CDR3 has 17 amino acids. The V gene's germline CDR1 is SGHAT and CDR2 FQNNGV. The CDR3 is CASKVLRKTGGTDTQYF. Written as DNA, the CDR3 is TGTGCTAGCAAGGTTCTACGGAAGACAGGGGGCACAGATACGCAGTATTTT.

About this clonotype itself: Because the CDR3 is missing its conserved closing phenylalanine or tryptophan, this is likely a read error. The limits of the CDR3 on the DNA are not certain, so only TCRdb's listed CDR3 is given. This sequence joins TRBV12-3 or TRBV12-4 and TRBJ2-7; whether TRBD1, the table's D call, matches the DNA was not checked. Including both end residues, the CDR3 is 15 amino acids long. The CDR3 loop is CASSLGTGGGYERYL.

For this clonotype: One base away lies a much larger clone, so this may be a sequencing read error. The CDR3 does not end in the conserved phenylalanine or tryptophan, so this is likely a read error. The chain uses TRBV11-2 and TRBJ1-1; TRBD1 might be the D (6 bases). V was clipped by 5 bases and J by 4 bases, with 20 bases between them. The CDR3 spans 16 residues. Germline V gene lookup returns CDR1 SGHAT and CDR2 FQNNGV. CDR3 protein: CASSRGRAGVFTEAFL. The CDR3 DNA is TGTGCCAGCAGCCGAGGTAGGGCAGGGGTCTTCACTGAAGCTTTCCTT.

Of note for this clonotype: The germline gene is not matched at one end of the junction; a read error may be the cause. V usage is TRBV7-3 and J usage is TRBJ2-1; TRBD1 is a possible D gene (6 bases). CDR1 is SGHTA and CDR2 is FQGTGA in the germline V gene. The CDR3 extends over 18 amino acids. The CDR3 DNA reads TGTGCCAGCAGCTTAAGGAAGGGCCGGGACAAATACTACAATGGGCAGTTATTC. The encoded protein is CASSLRKGRDKYYNGQLF.

On this clonotype: This may arise from a read error, as a much more abundant clone is one base away. This CDR3 reads CAISETASYEQYF. As DNA, the CDR3 is TGTGCCATCAGTGAGACCGCCTCCTACGAGCAGTACTTC. This chain links TRBV10-3 with TRBJ2-7, with no clear D. Germline values: CDR1 ENHRY, CDR2 SYGVKD. The CDR3 runs 13 residues. Trimming removed 2 bases from V and 0 bases from J, with 5 bases in between.

Concerning this clonotype itself: One base away lies a much larger clone, so this may be a sequencing read error. The chain carries TRBV28 and TRBJ2-2; maybe TRBD1 (6 bases). V lost 7 bases and J 1 base, leaving 16 bases between the germline ends. CDR1 and CDR2 from the germline V gene are MDHEN and SYDVKM. This CDR3 region has 16 residues. CDR3 DNA sequence: TGTGCCAGCACTTCCTGCAGGGGCGTGAACACCGGGGAGCTGTTTTTT. This encodes CASTSCRGVNTGELFF.

Worth noting for this clonotype: This may come from a read error, since a much larger clone is one base off. The V and J genes are TRBV29-1 and TRBJ2-2, with D possibly being TRBD1 (7 bases). Looked up from germline, CDR1 is SQVTM and CDR2 is ANQGSEA. This CDR3 has 13 residues. CDR3 DNA: TGCAGCGTTGACCAGGGGGGCACCGGGGAGCTGTCTTTT. It is translated as CSVDQGGTGELSF.

The chain employs TRBV11-2 and TRBJ2-7; D gene unclear. The CDR3 loop spans 11 amino acids. The V gene lost 9 bases and the J gene lost 1 base, with 7 bases spanning the gap. Germline lookup yields CDR1 SGHAT and CDR2 FQNNGV. CDR3 region: CASNQSYEQYF. The CDR3 DNA is TGTGCCAGTAACCAATCCTACGAGCAGTACTTC.

Only a few counts were recorded for this clonotype. A read error may account for a junction end that differs from germline. The V call is TRBV11-2, the J call TRBJ2-7, with a weak D call TRBD1 (5 bases). The CDR3 is 15 residues long. The germline V gene encodes CDR1 SGHAT and CDR2 FQNNGV. CDR3 sequence (DNA): TGTGCCAGCATCTTAGATTTAGGGGCAGACTACGAGCAGTACTTC. Translation: CASILDLGADYEQYF.

This clonotype appeared many times. The gene calls are TRBV10-1 and TRBJ2-1, with a weak D call TRBD1 (5 bases). Germline V gives CDR1 WNHNN, CDR2 SYGVQD (reference sequence). This CDR3 contains 13 residues. V lost 6 bases to trimming and J lost 4 bases, with 10 bases between them. CDR3 protein: CASRADSYNEQFF. The CDR3 nucleotides read TGCGCCAGCAGAGCCGACAGTTACAATGAGCAGTTCTTC.

Worth noting for this clonotype: The CDR3 carries no conserved terminal phenylalanine or tryptophan, so it likely arises from a read error. V gene TRBV28 combines with J gene TRBJ2-1; weak D call: TRBD2 (6 bases). The V end was cut by 4 bases, the J end by 8 bases, with 18 bases between. This CDR3 contains 15 residues. CDR1 and CDR2 (germline): MDHEN, SYDVKM. The CDR3 bases are TGTGCCAGCAGTTGGCCCGGGGGTGGTGGCGATGAGCAGTTCTTG. Translating gives CASSWPGGGGDEQFL.

This clonotype was recorded at least ten times. The chain links TRBV29-1 to TRBJ2-2; the D gene is possibly TRBD2 (5 bases). This CDR3 has 19 amino acids. Germline loops: CDR1 SQVTM, CDR2 ANQGSEA. V lost 5 bases and J 0 bases, leaving 25 bases between the germline ends. In DNA form, the CDR3 reads TGCAGCGTTCAGAGGACTCGGATAGCAGGTGTCGCGAACACCGGGGAGCTGTTTTTT. It codes for CSVQRTRIAGVANTGELFF.

Worth noting for this clonotype: The junction shows a germline mismatch at one end, possibly a read error. This rearrangement joins TRBV11-1 to TRBJ2-7, with TRBD2 identical over 8 bases. CDR3 length: 15 amino acids. The germline gives CDR1 SGHAT, CDR2 FQDESV (reference sequence). DNA of the CDR3: TGTACCAGTAGCGCCCGGGAGGGTGATACCTACGAGCTGTACTTC. It codes for CTSSAREGDTYELYF.

This clonotype appeared once. This likely comes from a read error, as the CDR3 has no conserved phenylalanine or tryptophan at its end. The chain is built from TRBV11-2 and TRBJ2-5, with a possible D match to TRBD2 (6 bases). Germline V gene lookup returns CDR1 SGHAT and CDR2 FQNNGV. The CDR3 totals 15 residues. The V end was cut by 5 bases, the J end by 5 bases, with 18 bases between. The CDR3, as DNA: TGTGCCAGCAGCGACCTTACAGGAGCGGGTGAGACCCAGTACCTC. This gives the protein CASSDLTGAGETQYL.

This clonotype came up many times. This rearrangement joins TRBV29-1 to TRBJ2-1; D is unclear. The CDR3 covers 13 residues. Trimming took off 4 bases at V and 6 bases at J, with 13 bases between the two ends. Per germline, CDR1 SQVTM and CDR2 ANQGSEA. In DNA form, the CDR3 reads TGCAGCGTTGCGCAGCAGGAGAGCAATGAGCAGTTCTTC. This gives the protein CSVAQQESNEQFF.

This clonotype was seen only a few times. J is TRBJ2-4 and V is TRBV20-1; possible D gene TRBD1, 6 bases. The CDR3 consists of 12 residues. The V gene lost 6 bases and the J gene lost 4 bases, with 10 bases spanning the gap. The germline CDR1 and CDR2 sequences are DFQATT and SNEGSKA (reference sequence). The CDR3 protein is CSATDRKNIQYF. CDR3 coding DNA: TGCAGTGCAACGGACAGAAAAAACATTCAGTACTTC.

J is TRBJ2-6 and V is TRBV6-5, with D possibly being TRBD1 (6 bases). Deletions cut 6 bases from V and 4 bases from J, with 22 bases between. This CDR3 region has 18 residues. Germline assignment: CDR1 MNHEY and CDR2 SVGAGI. For the CDR3, the DNA is TGTGCCAGCAGGGGGTTTGGACAGAGGAGCTCAGGGGCCAACGTCCTGACTTTC. Translation: CASRGFGQRSSGANVLTF.

As to this clonotype: Its ends do not fully match the called genes, so a read error is possible. The CDR3 bases are TGCAGCGTCCCCAAACCCCGATCCTACGAGCACTACTTC. Encoded protein: CSVPKPRSYEHYF. The chain links TRBV29-1 to TRBJ2-7; D uncertain. CDR1 and CDR2 (germline): SQVTM, ANQGSEA. This CDR3 comprises 13 residues.

In regard to this clonotype: This may stem from a read error, because a much larger clone lies one nucleotide away. The V and J genes are TRBV10-3 and TRBJ2-3; 7 nucleotides line up with TRBD2. The length of the CDR3 is 18 residues. Germline values: CDR1 ENHRY, CDR2 SYGVKD. In DNA form, the CDR3 reads TGTGCCACCAGTGTTGCCCGCTTGAGGGAGGGCCCCGCAGATACGCAGTATTTT. Translated: CATSVARLREGPADTQYF.